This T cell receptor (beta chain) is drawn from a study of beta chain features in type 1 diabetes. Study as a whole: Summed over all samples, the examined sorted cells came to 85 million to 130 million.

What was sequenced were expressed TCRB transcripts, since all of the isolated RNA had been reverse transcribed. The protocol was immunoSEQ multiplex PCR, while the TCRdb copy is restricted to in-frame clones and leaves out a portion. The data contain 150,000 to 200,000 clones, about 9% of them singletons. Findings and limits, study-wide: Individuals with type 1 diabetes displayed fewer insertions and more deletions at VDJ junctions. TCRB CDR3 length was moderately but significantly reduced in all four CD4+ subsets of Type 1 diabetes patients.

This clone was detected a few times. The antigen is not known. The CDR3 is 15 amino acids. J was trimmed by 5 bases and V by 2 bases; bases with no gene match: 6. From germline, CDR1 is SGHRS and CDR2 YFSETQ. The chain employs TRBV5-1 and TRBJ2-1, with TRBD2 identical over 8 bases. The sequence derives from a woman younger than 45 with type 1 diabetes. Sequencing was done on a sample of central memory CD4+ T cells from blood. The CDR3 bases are TGCGCCAGCAGCTTTGCTAGCGGGTGGGACAATGAGCAGTTCTTC. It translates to CASSFASGWDNEQFF.